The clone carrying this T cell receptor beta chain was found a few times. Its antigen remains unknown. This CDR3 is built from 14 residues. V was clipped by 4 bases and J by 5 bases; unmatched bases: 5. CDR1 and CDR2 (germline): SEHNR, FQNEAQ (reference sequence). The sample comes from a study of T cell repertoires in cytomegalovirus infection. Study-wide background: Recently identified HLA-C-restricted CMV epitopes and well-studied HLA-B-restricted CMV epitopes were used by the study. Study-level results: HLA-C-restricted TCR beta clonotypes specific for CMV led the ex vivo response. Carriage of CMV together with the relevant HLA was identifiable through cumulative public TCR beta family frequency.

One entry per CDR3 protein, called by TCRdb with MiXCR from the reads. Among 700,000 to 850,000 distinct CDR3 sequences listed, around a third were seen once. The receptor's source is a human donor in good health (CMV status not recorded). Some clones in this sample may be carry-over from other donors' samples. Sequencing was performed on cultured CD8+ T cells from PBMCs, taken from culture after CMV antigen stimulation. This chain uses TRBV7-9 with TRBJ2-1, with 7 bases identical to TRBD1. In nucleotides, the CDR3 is TGTGCCAGCAGCTCCACCGGGACAGACAATGAGCAGTTCTTC. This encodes CASSSTGTDNEQFF.